This entry lists 8 T cell receptor beta chains sequenced from one sample in a study of robustness of blood B and T cell sequencing. The template for TCR beta quantification was mRNA, not genomic DNA. cDNA was made with a 5' template-switch oligo adding a universal priming site. A 12-nucleotide random UMI in the template-switch oligo labeled every cDNA molecule. TCRdb recomputed calls from the PCR reads with MiXCR, one row per CDR3 protein. The data contain around 3,500 distinct CDR3 sequences, roughly three fifths of them seen just once; the ten biggest clones take up about 26%. Sequencing was done on a sample of peripheral blood. The receptors were gathered from a human donor in good health.

The chain recombines TRBV2 with TRBJ1-6; TRBD1 matches 9 bases. CDR1 and CDR2 from the germline V gene are SNHLY and FYNNEI. This CDR3 region has 15 residues. The J segment lost 7 bases and the V segment lost 3 bases, leaving 4 bases of the junction unmatched. DNA for the CDR3: TGTGCCAGCAGTGAGCGGGGACAGGGCAATTCACCCCTCCACTTT. This translates into CASSERGQGNSPLHF.

This clonotype came up a few times. CDR3 DNA sequence: TGTGCCAGCAGCTTGTTGACTAGCGGCACAGATACGCAGTATTTT. Amino acid sequence: CASSLLTSGTDTQYF. The chain is built from TRBV5-5 and TRBJ2-3; 8 nucleotides agree with TRBD2. V shed 1 base, J shed 1 base, and the junction held 2 bases outside the gene matches. Germline V CDR1 and CDR2: SGHKS, YYEKEE (reference sequence). This CDR3 comprises 15 residues.

V usage is TRBV2 and J usage is TRBJ1-5; 7 nucleotides align to TRBD1. Germline CDR1 is SNHLY and CDR2 is FYNNEI. Losses at the gene ends were 4 bases for V and 2 bases for J; bases not matched to a gene: 2. The CDR3 extends over 14 amino acids. The CDR3 is CASSGTGGNQPQHF. The CDR3 region has the DNA TGTGCCAGCAGTGGGACAGGAGGCAATCAGCCCCAGCATTTT.

V gene TRBV20-1 combines with J gene TRBJ1-1, with TRBD1 as a possible D gene (6 bases). Trimming cost V 6 bases and J 3 bases, with 14 bases left between them. The CDR3 covers 13 residues. Germline V gene sequence: CDR1 DFQATT, CDR2 SNEGSKA (reference sequence). CDR3 loop: CSALRNRDTEAFF. The CDR3 DNA reads as TGCAGTGCCCTCAGGAACAGGGACACTGAAGCTTTCTTT.

The J gene is TRBJ2-2, the V gene TRBV29-1, with D unresolved. Germline V gene lookup returns CDR1 SQVTM and CDR2 ANQGSEA. Between the trimmed V and J ends, which lost 5 bases and 2 bases, there was a span of 9 bases. The CDR3 runs 13 residues. The CDR3 reads CSVRTDNTGELFF. CDR3 coding DNA: TGCAGCGTTCGGACCGATAACACCGGGGAGCTGTTTTTT.

This clonotype has just a few counts. This chain connects TRBV7-9 to TRBJ2-1, with unresolved D. The CDR3 runs 14 residues. Germline V gene lookup returns CDR1 SEHNR and CDR2 FQNEAQ (reference sequence). V lost 1 base, J lost 7 bases, and 11 bases lay in between. The CDR3 sequence: CASSLDPRVNEQFF. CDR3 DNA sequence: TGTGCCAGCAGCTTAGACCCTAGGGTAAATGAGCAGTTCTTC.

Only a few counts were recorded for this clonotype. The rearrangement links TRBV10-1 to TRBJ2-1; 7 bases match TRBD1. CDR3 length equals 15 residues. CDR1 WNHNN and CDR2 SYGVQD come from the germline V gene (reference sequence). With V trimmed by 4 bases and J by 14 bases, 17 bases remained unmatched. In nucleotides, the CDR3 is TGCGCCAGCAGTGTGCCGTCCCGGGACAGCGCCGGGGAGTTCTTC. It translates to CASSVPSRDSAGEFF.

This clonotype was seen a handful of times. The germline gene is not matched at one end of the junction; a read error may be the cause. This rearrangement joins TRBV6-1 to TRBJ1-2, with 7 bases lining up with TRBD1. The CDR3 is 13 amino acids. The germline CDR1 and CDR2 sequences are MNHNS and SASEGT. Written as DNA, the CDR3 is TGTGCCAGCAGCCCCCGCCAGGGAGGGCAGGGGGTTTTC. It yields the protein CASSPRQGGQGVF.